Presented here are 21 T cell receptor beta chains from one specimen sequenced in a study of T cells and Merkel cell carcinoma outcomes. Sequencing used immunoSEQ multiplex PCR; TCRdb keeps in-frame clones, though not all of them. The top ten clones hold approximately 10% of a sample with some 15,000 clones, more than 80% of them seen once. The specimen was tumor tissue from Merkel cell carcinoma. The source is a human donor with Merkel cell carcinoma.

The rearrangement uses TRBV5-1 and TRBJ2-3; the D gene is possibly TRBD2 (5 bases). With 2 bases removed from V and 1 base from J, the gap between germline ends came to 5 bases. Germline V gene sequence: CDR1 SGHRS, CDR2 YFSETQ. The CDR3 runs to 13 residues. Here the CDR3 DNA reads TGCGCCAGCAGCTTCGGGGGCACAGATACGCAGTATTTT. Encoded protein: CASSFGGTDTQYF.

This clone has just a few counts. The chain links TRBV30 to TRBJ1-6; D might be TRBD1 (5 bases). This CDR3 has 13 amino acids. Germline V gives CDR1 GTSNPN, CDR2 SVGIG (reference sequence). V dropped 4 bases and J dropped 11 bases, with 15 bases sitting between them. CDR3 residues: CAWNGAKGTPLHF. CDR3 coding DNA: TGTGCCTGGAATGGGGCAAAAGGAACACCCCTCCACTTT.

This chain joins TRBV5-1 and TRBJ2-7, with TRBD1 matching 7 bases. Germline V gene lookup returns CDR1 SGHRS and CDR2 YFSETQ. The CDR3 covers 15 residues. Trimming removed 0 bases from V and 0 bases from J; junction bases left unmatched: 3. CDR3 sequence: CASSLGQGFSYEQYF. CDR3 nucleotides: TGCGCCAGCAGCTTGGGACAGGGATTCTCCTACGAGCAGTACTTC. The entire variable domain, with the rest obtained from reference TRBV5-1 and TRBJ2-7, is as follows: KAGVTQTPRYLIKTRGQQVTLSCSPISGHRSVSWYQQTPGQGLQFLFEYFSETQRNKGNFPGRFSGRQFSNSRSEMNVSTLELGDSALYLCASSLGQGFSYEQYFGPGTRLTVT.

The chain employs TRBV5-1 and TRBJ1-2; D gene unclear. V gave up 3 bases and J gave up 8 bases, with 14 bases separating them. Germline CDR1 and CDR2: SGHRS and YFSETQ. CDR3 size: 13 residues. The CDR3 sequence is CASSWNVKGGYTF. The CDR3 DNA is TGCGCCAGCAGCTGGAATGTTAAGGGCGGCTACACCTTC.

V gene TRBV28 combines with J gene TRBJ1-2; D is uncertain. The V and J ends lost 3 bases and 2 bases respectively, with 4 bases between them. CDR3 length equals 12 residues. CDR1 MDHEN and CDR2 SYDVKM come from the germline V gene. CDR3 protein: CASSFRNYGYTF. DNA for the CDR3: TGTGCCAGCAGTTTCCGGAACTATGGCTACACCTTC.

This chain uses TRBV18 with TRBJ2-5, with D hard to call. The germline V gene encodes CDR1 KGHSH and CDR2 LQKENI. V lost 2 bases, J lost 5 bases, and 9 bases lay in between. This CDR3 comprises 13 residues. CDR3 nucleotide sequence: TGTGCCAGCTCACCAAGTAGCTGGGAGACCCAGTACTTC. Protein: CASSPSSWETQYF.

The chain carries TRBV6-6 and TRBJ2-1; D is undetermined. In germline, CDR1 is MNHNY, CDR2 SVGAGI (reference sequence). CDR3 length: 11 amino acids. The V gene lost 8 bases and the J gene lost 7 bases, with 9 bases spanning the gap. DNA of the CDR3: TGTGCCAGCTCCCCGGAAAATGAGCAGTTCTTC. Translation gives CASSPENEQFF.

V usage is TRBV29-1 and J usage is TRBJ2-3; D unresolved. The V gene's germline CDR1 is SQVTM and CDR2 ANQGSEA. This CDR3 has 13 amino acids. Deletions cut 1 base from V and 2 bases from J, with 7 bases between. The CDR3 DNA reads TGCAGCGTTGAAGTAATTAACACAGATACGCAGTATTTT. Its translation is CSVEVINTDTQYF.

The rearrangement links TRBV7-2 to TRBJ2-1; D may correspond to TRBD1 or TRBD2 (6 bases each). CDR3 length: 19 residues. Trimming shortened V by 2 bases and J by 0 bases, and 20 bases separated the two germline ends. CDR1 and CDR2 (germline): SGHTA, FQGNSA. The CDR3 loop reads CASSLWGLGGVSSYNEQFF. CDR3 coding DNA: TGTGCCAGCAGCTTATGGGGCCTCGGGGGCGTTAGCTCCTACAATGAGCAGTTCTTC.

The CDR3 protein is CASRYGGGFATEAFF. The CDR3 DNA reads as TGTGCCAGCCGGTACGGGGGGGGGTTTGCCACTGAAGCTTTCTTT. V is TRBV2 and J is TRBJ1-1, with D possibly being TRBD1 (5 bases). Germline-derived CDR1 and CDR2 are SNHLY and FYNNEI. V was clipped by 8 bases and J by 4 bases, with 20 bases between them. This CDR3 has 15 amino acids.

The chain uses TRBV5-1 and TRBJ2-2; 8 positions match TRBD1. The germline gives CDR1 SGHRS, CDR2 YFSETQ. The junction had 6 bases not matched to a gene; V was cut back by 5 bases and J by 0 bases. The CDR3 is made up of 16 amino acids. This chain's CDR3 is CASRSQGATNTGELFF. In DNA, the CDR3 is TGCGCCAGCAGATCCCAGGGGGCAACGAACACCGGGGAGCTGTTTTTT.

The gene calls are TRBV18 and TRBJ2-3; 8 bases agree with TRBD2. J gave up 5 bases and V 4 bases, and 8 bases lay outside the gene matches. The CDR3 extends over 15 amino acids. Germline V gene lookup returns CDR1 KGHSH and CDR2 LQKENI. In DNA form, the CDR3 reads TGTGCCAGCTCACAACTAGCGGCCCACGGAGATACGCAGTATTTT. It codes for CASSQLAAHGDTQYF. The complete variable domain, with remaining parts taken from reference TRBV18 and TRBJ2-3, reads NAGVMQNPRHLVRRRGQEARLRCSPMKGHSHVYWYRQLPEEGLKFMVYLQKENIIDESGMPKERFSAEFPKEGPSILRIQQVVRGDSAAYFCASSQLAAHGDTQYFGPGTRLTVL.

V and J are TRBV9 and TRBJ2-2; TRBD2 agrees at 11 bases. After removal of 4 bases from V and 3 bases from J, the junction contained 8 bases not matched to a gene. This CDR3 comprises 17 residues. From germline, CDR1 is SGDLS and CDR2 YYNGEE. The CDR3 DNA sequence: TGTGCCAGCAGCCCCTACCGACTAGCGGGATACACCGGGGAGCTGTTTTTT. The encoded protein is CASSPYRLAGYTGELFF.

The genes are TRBV10-3 and TRBJ2-7; D gene ambiguous. This CDR3 contains 17 residues. The germline V and J ends were trimmed by 8 bases and 0 bases, with 23 bases remaining between them. The V gene's germline CDR1 is ENHRY and CDR2 SYGVKD. CDR3: CAIAPGKSARDSYEQYF. The CDR3 region has the DNA TGTGCCATCGCCCCGGGCAAGTCCGCGCGCGACTCCTACGAGCAGTACTTC.

As concerns this clone: The junction departs from germline at one end; a sequencing error may be responsible. The identical CDR3 is also encoded by other nucleotide sequences in the sample. The gene calls are TRBV5-1 and TRBJ2-7; D is uncertain. CDR3 length: 13 amino acids. Germline V gene data show CDR1 as SGHRS and CDR2 as YFSETQ. The CDR3 protein is CASSLALNYEQYF. The CDR3 DNA follows: TGCGCCAGCAGCTTGGCGCTAAACTACGAACAGTACTTC.

This rearrangement joins TRBV18 to TRBJ2-2; D remains unclear. The length of the CDR3 is 14 residues. V was shortened by 2 bases and J by 8 bases, with 12 bases between the two germline ends. Germline V gene lookup returns CDR1 KGHSH and CDR2 LQKENI. CDR3 nucleotide sequence: TGTGCCAGCTCACCAGGCAGCAGGCCGGGGGAGCTGTTTTTT. Its translation is CASSPGSRPGELFF. Filled out from reference TRBV18 and TRBJ2-2, the complete variable domain reads NAGVMQNPRHLVRRRGQEARLRCSPMKGHSHVYWYRQLPEEGLKFMVYLQKENIIDESGMPKERFSAEFPKEGPSILRIQQVVRGDSAAYFCASSPGSRPGELFFGEGSRLTVL.

This sequence joins TRBV6-5 and TRBJ2-2; 14 positions match TRBD2. Germline V gene sequence: CDR1 MNHEY, CDR2 SVGAGI. This CDR3 has 15 residues. V gave up 10 bases and J gave up 7 bases; unmatched junction bases: 8. CDR3 coding DNA: TGTGCCACCCTGACTAGCGGGGGGGTGGGCGGGGAGCTGTTTTTT. The encoded protein is CATLTSGGVGGELFF.

The CDR3 region has the DNA TGTGCCAGCAGCGATGGATCCACAGGGACCGAGCAGTACTTC. Translated: CASSDGSTGTEQYF. The chain recombines TRBV9 with TRBJ2-7; TRBD1 might be the D (6 bases). CDR3 length equals 14 residues. Trimming cost V 3 bases and J 6 bases, with 16 bases left between them. The germline V gene has CDR1 SGDLS and CDR2 YYNGEE.

In its sample, this clone was seen a few times. The V and J genes are TRBV6-5 and TRBJ2-7; 7 positions match TRBD1. Germline CDR1 and CDR2: MNHEY and SVGAGI. The length of the CDR3 is 12 residues. V lost 2 bases to trimming and J lost 10 bases; unmatched junction nucleotides: 5. The CDR3 region has the DNA TGTGCCAGCAGTTACGGGGACAGTTCACAGTACTTC. Translation: CASSYGDSSQYF.

V usage is TRBV25-1 and J usage is TRBJ2-3; 9 bases line up with TRBD2. CDR3 length equals 15 residues. Germline V gives CDR1 MGHDK, CDR2 SYGVNS. With 7 bases clipped from V and 2 bases from J, the junction kept 7 bases outside the gene matches. The CDR3 sequence: CASKDSGSPTDTQYF. DNA for the CDR3: TGTGCCAGCAAGGATAGCGGGAGCCCCACAGATACGCAGTATTTT.

The V gene is TRBV19, the J gene TRBJ2-7; the D gene is possibly TRBD1 (8 bases). CDR3 length equals 15 residues. Germline V lookup: CDR1 LNHDA, CDR2 SQIVND (reference sequence). V was trimmed by 3 bases and J by 3 bases, leaving 15 bases between them. The DNA of the CDR3 is TGTGCCAGTAGTATTCTACAGGGGGGGGACTACGAGCAGTACTTC. Its protein product is CASSILQGGDYEQYF.